A single sample is the source of the 18 T cell receptor beta chains below, sequenced in a study of long-term antiretroviral therapy in people with HIV. The authors ran the immunoSEQ assay, v3.0, at survey level. The data were produced by immunoSEQ multiplex PCR, yet TCRdb's version contains in-frame clones alone and is incomplete. This table holds 26,000 or so clones, 88% found once. Here the sequenced sample was unsorted PBMCs, taken 0.5 years after starting antiretroviral therapy. Every receptor here comes from a woman between 18 and 29 years old with HIV.

This chain uses TRBV28 with TRBJ1-2, with 7 bases identical to TRBD1. The V and J ends lost 7 bases and 3 bases, in that order; junction bases with no gene match: 8. Germline V lookup: CDR1 MDHEN, CDR2 SYDVKM. The CDR3 has 14 amino acids. CDR3 residues: CASTNTGAHYGYTF. CDR3 nucleotides: TGTGCCAGCACCAATACAGGGGCACACTATGGCTACACCTTC.

The V gene is TRBV10-1, the J gene TRBJ1-5; D is unclear. The germline V gene encodes CDR1 WNHNN and CDR2 SYGVQD (reference sequence). This CDR3 has 12 residues. V was trimmed by 2 bases and J by 10 bases, leaving 9 bases between them. The CDR3 here is CASSEINEPQHF. CDR3 coding DNA: TGCGCCAGCAGTGAGATTAATGAACCCCAGCATTTT.

The chain has TRBV7-6 and TRBJ2-5; perhaps TRBD1 as D (5 bases). Germline V gives CDR1 SGHVS, CDR2 FNYEAQ. The V gene lost 5 bases and the J gene lost 1 base, with 11 bases spanning the gap. This CDR3 comprises 14 residues. The CDR3 sequence is CASSAYGAQETQYF. CDR3 DNA sequence: TGTGCCAGCAGCGCCTATGGGGCCCAAGAGACCCAGTACTTC. Looking up the rest from reference TRBV7-6 and TRBJ2-5 gives the full variable domain: GAGVSQSPRYKVTKRGQDVALRCDPISGHVSLYWYRQALGQGPEFLTYFNYEAQQDKSGLPNDRFSAERPEGSISTLTIQRTEQRDSAMYRCASSAYGAQETQYFGPGTRLLVL.

The chain is built from TRBV6-6 and TRBJ1-5; D is perhaps TRBD1 (6 bases). The CDR3 is made up of 14 amino acids. V lost 5 bases and J lost 4, with 12 bases in between. The germline CDR1 and CDR2 sequences are MNHNY and SVGAGI (reference sequence). This chain's CDR3 is CASSPYTGNQPQHF. CDR3 coding DNA: TGTGCCAGCAGTCCTTACACAGGGAATCAGCCCCAGCATTTT.

J is TRBJ1-2 and V is TRBV6-5; 8 bases are a match to TRBD1. Trimming took 4 bases from V and 8 from J; bases not matched to a gene: 6. Looked up from germline, CDR1 is MNHEY and CDR2 is SVGAGI. The CDR3 is made up of 13 amino acids. This chain's CDR3 is CASSWTGIGGYTF. Here the CDR3 DNA reads TGTGCCAGCAGTTGGACAGGGATCGGAGGCTACACCTTC.

This chain uses TRBV7-3 with TRBJ2-2, with D possibly being TRBD1 (5 bases). Per the germline V gene, CDR1 is SGHTA and CDR2 is FQGTGA. There are 13 residues in the CDR3. Trimming removed 6 bases at V and 6 bases at J, with 11 bases between. The CDR3 region has the DNA TGTGCCAGCAGGGGAAGGGGTTCCGGGGAGCTGTTTTTT. Amino acids: CASRGRGSGELFF.

This sequence joins TRBV25-1 and TRBJ2-7, with D maybe TRBD2 (6 bases). Trimming took 5 bases from V and 3 from J, leaving 8 bases between them. CDR1 and CDR2 from the germline V gene are MGHDK and SYGVNS. CDR3 length: 12 residues. The CDR3 loop is CASSSDYYEQYF. CDR3 nucleotides: TGTGCCAGCAGTTCGGACTACTACGAGCAGTACTTC.

The chain has TRBV2 and TRBJ2-7; D is undetermined. The germline V and J ends were trimmed by 6 bases and 1 base, with 7 bases remaining between them. There are 12 residues in the CDR3. Per the germline V gene, CDR1 is SNHLY and CDR2 is FYNNEI. CDR3 bases: TGTGCCAGCAGGGATATATCCTACGAGCAGTACTTC. Translated: CASRDISYEQYF.

The chain is built from TRBV19 and TRBJ2-4, with no clear D. CDR1 is LNHDA and CDR2 is SQIVND in the germline V gene (reference sequence). CDR3 size: 13 residues. Trimming pared 7 bases from V and 2 bases from J, leaving 9 bases between. The chain's CDR3 is CASMGKTKNIQYF. DNA of the CDR3: TGTGCCAGTATGGGAAAAACCAAAAACATTCAGTACTTC.

This chain connects TRBV4-3 to TRBJ1-1; 7 nucleotides align to TRBD1. Germline V lookup: CDR1 LGHNA, CDR2 YSLEER. V was clipped by 3 bases and J by 2 bases; unmatched bases: 12. This CDR3 contains 17 residues. The CDR3 loop is CASSQGIPGQRNTEAFF. The CDR3 bases are TGCGCCAGCAGCCAGGGTATTCCGGGACAGAGAAACACTGAAGCTTTCTTT.

This clone was counted only a few times. The chain recombines TRBV9 with TRBJ2-7, with 8 bases fitting TRBD1. The CDR3 has 15 amino acids. Trimming took 0 bases from V and 2 from J; bases not matched to a gene: 4. CDR1 SGDLS and CDR2 YYNGEE come from the germline V gene. The CDR3 coding sequence is TGTGCCAGCAGCGTAGATGCAGGGGGCGCCTACGAGCAGTACTTC. Residues: CASSVDAGGAYEQYF.

This chain joins TRBV21-1 and TRBJ2-7; the table's D call, TRBD2, has no DNA check behind it. TRBV21-1 is a recognized pseudogene. This CDR3 region has 15 residues. CDR3 sequence: CASSSGPSGRDEQYF. CDR3 in DNA: TGTGCCAGCAGCTCCGGCCCGAGCGGGAGGGACGAGCAGTACTTC.

This chain joins TRBV5-4 and TRBJ2-7; tentative D call: TRBD1 (6 bases). The CDR3 has 13 amino acids. Germline V gives CDR1 SGHNT, CDR2 YYREEE (reference sequence). V gave up 5 bases and J gave up 0 bases, with 9 bases separating them. CDR3 sequence (DNA): TGTGCCAGCAGTCAGGGGAGCTCCTACGAGCAGTACTTC. This codes for CASSQGSSYEQYF.

This clone was counted a single time. The chain uses TRBV19 and TRBJ2-7; TRBD1 matches at 11 bases. V shed 5 bases, J shed 7 bases, and the junction held 13 bases outside the gene matches. Germline-derived CDR1 and CDR2 are LNHDA and SQIVND (reference sequence). The CDR3 sequence is 16 residues long. CDR3 in DNA: TGTGCCAGTAGTTCAACCGGGACAGGGGGTTTGAGGGAGCAGTACTTC. It codes for CASSSTGTGGLREQYF.

The chain links TRBV27 to TRBJ2-1; D could derive from TRBD1 or TRBD2 (5 bases each). The CDR3 totals 11 residues. Germline V gene sequence: CDR1 MNHEY, CDR2 SMNVEV (reference sequence). V dropped 10 bases and J dropped 9 bases, with 13 bases sitting between them. CDR3 coding DNA: TGTGCCATCTCAACGGGACCTGAGCAGTTCTTC. Encoded protein: CAISTGPEQFF.

The chain carries TRBV7-2 and TRBJ1-1, with D perhaps matching TRBD1 (5 bases). V lost 5 bases and J 2 bases, leaving 15 bases between the germline ends. The CDR3 length is 15 residues. Germline lookup yields CDR1 SGHTA and CDR2 FQGNSA. The CDR3 reads CASSPAPTVNTEAFF. CDR3 nucleotides: TGTGCCAGCAGCCCCGCACCGACAGTCAACACTGAAGCTTTCTTT.

This rearrangement joins TRBV9 to TRBJ2-1, with 8 bases matching TRBD2. The CDR3 length is 14 residues. The V segment lost 3 bases and the J segment 10 bases; nucleotides outside the gene matches: 9. The germline gives CDR1 SGDLS, CDR2 YYNGEE. The CDR3 reads CASSDGTRAGEQFF. CDR3 nucleotide sequence: TGTGCCAGCAGCGACGGGACTAGAGCGGGGGAGCAGTTCTTC. The full variable domain, completed using reference TRBV9 and TRBJ2-1, is DSGVTQTPKHLITATGQRVTLRCSPRSGDLSVYWYQQSLDQGLQFLIQYYNGEERAKGNILERFSAQQFPDLHSELNLSSLELGDSALYFCASSDGTRAGEQFFGPGTRLTVL.

This clone was recorded only once. V is TRBV2 and J is TRBJ2-1; D not certain. Germline loops: CDR1 SNHLY, CDR2 FYNNEI. This CDR3 has 11 amino acids. Trimming left V 4 bases short and J 8 bases short, with 6 bases between. Written as DNA, the CDR3 is TGTGCCAGCAGTGCCGTGGATGAGCAGTTCTTC. Translating it yields CASSAVDEQFF.